This TCR beta chain appears in the sequencing data of a study of cytomegalovirus exposure and HLA in healthy donors. Study background: Unique TCRs from HLA-typed donors, some 85 million of them, were held in an early data release.

In this sample, this clone turned up once. The antigen is not known. Researchers ran the PCR with 60 Vbeta and 13 Jbeta primers. Here immunoSEQ multiplex PCR was the method, and the copy in TCRdb shows in-frame clones only, minus some. The sample carries about 140,000 clones, around 70% recorded once. Study observations and caveats: Several V segments, TRBV6-2 and TRBV6-3 among them, could not be told apart and were dropped. Prediction of most subjects' HLA-A and HLA-B alleles by TCR beta sequences was reportedly accurate.

V lost 5 bases, J lost 5 bases, and 15 bases lay in between. The CDR3 totals 15 residues. Per the germline V gene, CDR1 is SGHAT and CDR2 is FQNNGV. The chain uses TRBV11-2 and TRBJ1-4, with D tentatively TRBD1 (6 bases). The receptor comes from a man aged 35-49 years in good health and CMV-seronegative. The material sequenced was PBMCs. The CDR3 here is CASSPTGHRNEKLFF. The CDR3 nucleotides read TGTGCCAGCAGCCCAACAGGGCACCGGAATGAAAAACTGTTTTTT.